The rows below give T cell receptor beta chains drawn from one sample of a study of blood T cell repertoires in COVID-19. TCRdb's copy holds only in-frame clones and misses some; the assay was immunoSEQ multiplex PCR. The sample carries 350,000 to 450,000 clones, about 90% recorded once. Specimen: peripheral blood. These receptors originate from a man aged 35 to 55 with acute or convalescent COVID-19. Each CDR3 is given with its conserved first and last residue. The order of the fields is V gene, J gene, CDR3 protein.

TRBV7-9	TRBJ2-1	CASSFKSASGGVSYNEQFF
TRBV5-1	TRBJ2-1	CASSLGQGADEQFF
TRBV6-5	TRBJ1-2	CASSPQGRQGYTF
TRBV11-3	TRBJ2-3	CASSPPGSADTQYF
TRBV5-1	TRBJ2-1	CASSPDLTGGSDEQFF
TRBV28	TRBJ2-7	CASNSLRTGSPIEQYF
TRBV13	TRBJ1-2	CASSHTTGGDYGYTF
TRBV7-9	TRBJ2-2	CASSLGTGVAGELFF
TRBV27	TRBJ1-4	CASGYSSNEKLFF
TRBV28	TRBJ2-7	CASTGLGIYEQYF